This T cell receptor (beta chain) was retrieved from a study of cytomegalovirus exposure and HLA in healthy donors (dated by TCRdb to about 2017). A note on the overall study: An earlier analysis of 587 of the donors reported approximately 300 Gb of sequence data and 95 million to 130 million unique TCR beta sequences obtained from roughly 170 million T cells. High-throughput TCR immunosequencing, statistical association of individual TCRs with disease status, and machine learning were combined to predict cytomegalovirus infection status. Typing coverage varied by locus: roughly 629-630 donors for A, B, C, DRB1 and DQB1; under 550 for DQA1; about 570 for DPA1; under 490 for DPB1. HLA typing covered class I and class II loci at four-digit resolution. Among about 360 genotyped donors of the cohort, an average of about 240,000 unique TCR beta nucleotide sequences were sequenced per donor, 15% to 20% of them non-productive. Besides the first cohort of roughly 700 subjects, a separate validation cohort made up of 95 to 150 different subjects was used. An early release that covered some 630 HLA-typed donors contained around 300 gigabases of sequencing data and tens of millions of unique TCR sequences. Using immunosequencing, the study profiled T cell repertoires from fewer than 850 subjects and related those repertoires to cytomegalovirus serostatus. A later analysis re-examined previously published TCR beta repertoires from over 500 donors and added high-resolution HLA genotyping to investigate patterns of TCR occurrence. Because of strong linkage in the cohort, roughly five DR-DQ haplotypes were treated as single units for association and clustering. In the later analysis, no new phenotypic data were used to find candidate immune exposures; instead, reliance was placed on TCR beta sequences and their occurrence across donors. In a later genetic analysis, genome-wide SNP genotypes for about 55% of the roughly 700 donors were used, and that subset was treated as a discovery cohort. Donor age, sex, ethnicity and CMV serostatus were compiled alongside the repertoire data. Of the 350 to 450 genotyped donors, roughly 80% were placed in the genetic ancestry cluster associated with self-reported Caucasian donors. An earlier analysis of some 500 of the donors used high-throughput TCR beta sequencing to judge whether each TCR beta V gene segment behaved as functional or pseudogenic. Every repertoire in the discovery cohort had been generated on one and the same sequencing platform. The study was designed to test whether signatures of past pathogen exposure could be identified by cataloging public T cell receptors.

In total, approximately 610 healthy bone marrow donors made up the cohort. At the time of sampling, every cohort member was nominally healthy, though immune exposures that went unrecorded were likely present. The donor tested CMV seropositive, placing the donor among the 289 seropositive members of the cohort. A peripheral blood sample was provided by each donor, and peripheral blood mononuclear cells were used for TCR beta sequencing. The Qiagen DNeasy Blood Extraction Kit was used to extract genomic DNA from the blood cell samples. CDR1 and CDR2, per the germline V gene, are SNHLY and FYNNEI. The CDR3 starts with the cysteine, ends with the phenylalanine, and has 15 residues. Just the 45-base CDR3 DNA is kept, in frame starting at base 1. V lost 6 bases and J lost 6 bases, and the count of bases not matched to a germline gene is 2. Here is what the overall study found, with its caveats: A further reported finding was that TCR beta sequences accurately predicted the HLA-A and HLA-B alleles for most subjects in the first cohort. Three of the identified cytomegalovirus-associated TCR beta chains were confirmed in vitro to be specific for cytomegalovirus antigens. A later analysis found that most CMV-associated TCR beta chains appeared HLA-restricted, with HLA associations seemingly driven largely by CMV exposure. An earlier analysis of some 560 of the donors showed that most TCR beta V segments appeared in productive rearrangements either about 90% or about 30% of the time, which broadly matched IMGT annotations. Several of the top co-occurrence clusters appeared to be linked to parvovirus B19, influenza, CMV and Epstein-Barr virus, according to a later analysis. In a later analysis, HLA-associated TCR beta chains showed more clonal expansion and lower generation probabilities than non-associated chains that were equally common. According to a later analysis, TCR association rates differed among HLA loci, with DRB1 alleles showing the most associated TCRs and HLA-C alleles showing the fewest. Because the 87-base-pair reads could not distinguish some IMGT-functional V segments, including TRBV6-2 and TRBV6-3, those segments were excluded. A later analysis associated about 18,000 TCR beta sequences with specific HLA alleles at a false discovery rate of 0.05. V-gene and J-gene trimming of TCR beta chains was associated with a missense DCLRE1C variant in a later genetic analysis, and the association was replicated in an independent cohort. When HLA alleles, especially DR and DQ, strongly co-occurred, TCR associations were difficult to assign to individual alleles. Correlated functional status among segregating V segments might reflect linkage disequilibrium, but an unknown experimental factor could not be ruled out. Because counts were too low, about 18 rarely observed V segments, including chromosome 9 orphons, were excluded from the earlier analysis of 587 of the donors. Most TCR sequences were seen in very few donors, while some public TCRs were found in many individuals. Because some donors lacked HLA typing at each locus, the association tests relied only on the typed subset. According to a later genetic analysis, donors in an Asian-associated ancestry cluster had fewer N-insertions in productive TCRs than the approximately 610-donor mean. A total of roughly 160 TCR beta chains were listed by the study as associated with cytomegalovirus. A cluster of highly shared sequence variants was judged likely to represent a technical artifact of the sequencing pipeline. The cohort was sequenced for TCR beta chains only, and without alpha or paired-chain data the features that could be detected were limited. The presence/absence analyses assumed that sequencing depth was roughly uniform across donors, and that assumption may not be true. The classifier was reported to diagnose cytomegalovirus status with high specificity and sensitivity in both the original and validation cohorts. For the cohort, immune exposure information was limited to CMV serostatus. It was suggested by the authors that the approach could potentially be generalized to other disease states and immunological phenotypes.

To note about this clone: Its recognized antigen is unknown. No clone much larger than this one lies a single base away; base qualities are absent.

Libraries were built with the immunoSEQ multiplex PCR assay. The multiplex PCR relied on a mix of 60 forward primers for TCR Vbeta segments and 13 reverse primers for TCR Jbeta segments. The CDR3 region of rearranged TCR beta genes was amplified from genomic DNA by a multiplex PCR assay. The Illumina HiSeq System was used to sequence the amplified TCR beta libraries as 87-base-pair reads. Per the authors' processing: In a later analysis, approximately 74 million unique TCR beta chains were counted across the approximately 640 repertoires, and around 10 million of these chains were shared by at least two donors. Raw reads were error-corrected and collapsed into unique sequences by a nearest-neighbor algorithm in which closely related sequences were merged to remove PCR and sequencing errors. V, D and J gene segments were assigned by aligning CDR3 sequences to IMGT reference sequences. For a sequence to be retained, at least a six-nucleotide match to both a V gene segment and a J gene segment was required. Rearrangements were called productive when the CDR3 lacked stop codons and stayed in frame with V and J; all others were non-productive. CDR3 was defined according to IMGT convention as the region running from the second conserved V-encoded cysteine to the conserved J-encoded phenylalanine. The earlier analysis of some 540 of the donors excluded any sequence lacking an unambiguous match to a single V gene segment. In an earlier analysis of approximately 610 of the donors, V segments were called functional above 56.7% productive rearrangements and were called segregating when the between-donor standard deviation exceeded 5%. To diagnose cytomegalovirus status from the catalog of TCR beta chain sequences, a statistical classification framework was built. In a later analysis, V and J genes were assigned by comparing TCR nucleotide sequences against IMGT/GENE-DB human TR gene sequences. The TCRdist pipeline was used in a later analysis to assign CDR3 sequences and most-parsimonious VDJ recombination scenarios. A later analysis defined each TCR beta chain by its CDR3 amino acid sequence plus V-gene family, and excluded reads lacking a unique V-gene family. In a later analysis, approximately 640 highly shared, low-generation-probability nucleotide sequences were removed to address suspected cross-contamination and a sequencing artifact. For each public chain, a later analysis derived a clonal expansion index from normalized ranks of inferred template counts within each repertoire. In a later analysis, generation probabilities were computed with a VDJ recombination model fitted to out-of-frame rearrangements, and the resulting probabilities were checked against IGoR. Hypergeometric tests were used in a later analysis to score TCR-TCR, TCR-HLA and TCR-CMV co-occurrence, with a repertoire-size bias correction applied to the TCR pairs. To estimate false discovery rates, a later analysis permuted the HLA or CMV assignments 20 times. In a later analysis, co-occurring TCRs were grouped using DBSCAN, with TCRdist sequence similarity added in when clustering inside HLA-allele-positive subsets. Repertoires with fewer than 30,000 or more than 120,000 public chains, plus five repertoires with anomalous nucleotide sharing, were excluded from co-occurrence clustering. The table comes from immuneACCESS by way of TCRdb, which keeps in-frame sequences with V and J called. Part of the clones is missing from these tables; in studies checked, under half for an unresolved V gene and the rest for unknown reasons. V, J and clone size derive from that table, while D and trimming were established from the DNA sequence. The sample records about 120,000 clones, 70% to 80% of which are singletons. Less than 3% of the sample goes to the ten largest clones.

The rearrangement joined TRBV2 to TRBJ2-1; 16 bases in the middle match TRBD2. The origin of this receptor is a woman aged 40 to 49 in good health and CMV-seropositive. The material sequenced was PBMCs. Read as DNA, the sequence is TGTGCCAGCAGGGGACTAGCGGGAGGGCTCAATGAGCAGTTCTTC. Its product reads: CASRGLAGGLNEQFF.